This TCR beta chain was retrieved from a study of T cell clonotyping in hematopoietic cell transplantation. Findings of the study overall: Pathologically expanded recipient clonotypes increased progressively from day 30 to day 180 as diversity fell.

Per the germline V gene, CDR1 is MNHNS and CDR2 is SASEGT. The V end was cut by 3 bases, the J end by 4 bases, with 15 bases between. The CDR3 totals 15 residues. Repertoires were generated with immunoSEQ multiplex PCR, while TCRdb's copy carries only in-frame clones and drops some. This sample has tens of thousands of clones, with 85% to 90% found just once. Time point indicated: recipient sample about 28 days before transplant, after cytoreduction. A note on this clone: Its specificity is unknown.

The sequence came from a man aged 55 to 70 with biphenotypic leukemia. Some clones in this sample may be carry-over from other donors' samples. The chain combines TRBV6-1 with TRBJ1-1; weak D call: TRBD1 (5 bases). The sequencing used peripheral blood mononuclear cells, collected before stem cell transplant. CDR3 DNA: TGTGCCAGCAGTGAGTTCAGGGTGGGGGGCACTGAAGCTTTCTTT. Residues: CASSEFRVGGTEAFF.